This T cell receptor beta chain is from a study of cytomegalovirus exposure and HLA in healthy donors. Overall study context: Early release data held 80 million to 100 million unique TCRs from HLA-typed donors.

Germline assignment: CDR1 MDHEN and CDR2 SYDVKM. Trimming cost V 3 bases and J 6 bases, with 12 bases left between them. The CDR3 sequence is 14 residues long. The PCR had 60 Vbeta and 13 Jbeta primers. This table comes from immunoSEQ multiplex PCR, and its TCRdb copy is limited to in-frame clones, with some not included. The data hold 150,000 to 200,000 clones, with about 81% observed a single time. Source material: PBMCs. The TCR sequence derives from a woman younger than 30 in good health and CMV-seronegative. The chain links TRBV28 to TRBJ1-5; a weak D match, TRBD1 (5 bases). CDR3 DNA sequence: TGTGCCAGCAGTTTTGACCGGGGGATTCAGCCCCAGCATTTT. It encodes CASSFDRGIQPQHF.